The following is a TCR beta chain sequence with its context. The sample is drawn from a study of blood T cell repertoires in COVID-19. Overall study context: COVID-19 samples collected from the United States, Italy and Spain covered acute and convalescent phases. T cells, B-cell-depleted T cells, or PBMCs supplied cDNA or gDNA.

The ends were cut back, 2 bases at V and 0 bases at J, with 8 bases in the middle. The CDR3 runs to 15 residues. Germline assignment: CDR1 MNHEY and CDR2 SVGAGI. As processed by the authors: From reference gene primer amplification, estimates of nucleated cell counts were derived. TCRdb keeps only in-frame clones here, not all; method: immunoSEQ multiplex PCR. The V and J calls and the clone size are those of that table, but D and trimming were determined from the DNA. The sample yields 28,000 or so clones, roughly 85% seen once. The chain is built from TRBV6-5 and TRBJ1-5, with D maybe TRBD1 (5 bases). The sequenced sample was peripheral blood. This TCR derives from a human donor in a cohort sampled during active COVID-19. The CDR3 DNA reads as TGTGCCAGCAGTTACAGCAGGGATAGCAATCAGCCCCAGCATTTT. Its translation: CASSYSRDSNQPQHF.